This paragraph covers one TCR beta chain sequence. It was with unique molecular identifiers that the TCRbeta library was prepared. TCRdb reprocessed the PCR reads with MiXCR, giving one entry per CDR3 protein. The sample records under 450,000 distinct CDR3 sequences, 13% being singletons. The entry originates in a study of T-cell reconstitution after alpha-beta-depleted transplantation in children. The CDR3 loop spans 15 amino acids. V was cut by 0 bases and J by 3 bases, with 12 bases left in between. Germline CDR1 LGHNA, CDR2 YSLEER. This receptor was taken from a human donor who donated a stem cell graft to a child with Fanconi anemia. Specimen: PBMCs, collected from the stem cell graft. V is TRBV4-3 and J is TRBJ2-7; D gene unclear. The CDR3 region is CASSQEKSIYYEQYF. The CDR3, as DNA: TGCGCCAGCAGCCAAGAGAAAAGCATTTACTACGAGCAGTACTTC.